Presented here are 17 T cell receptor beta chains from one specimen sequenced in a study of T cell responses to AZD1222 COVID-19 vaccine. Sequencing used immunoSEQ multiplex PCR; TCRdb keeps in-frame clones, though not all of them. Among about 100,000 clones listed, around 87% were seen once. The specimen comprised peripheral blood, sampled 28 days after the second AZD1222 dose. These receptors were taken from an adult who received the AZD1222 COVID-19 vaccine.

The chain joins TRBV7-2 to TRBJ1-5; D gene ambiguous. The CDR3 covers 13 residues. Trimming removed 5 bases from V and 6 bases from J, with 11 bases in between. CDR1 SGHTA and CDR2 FQGNSA come from the germline V gene. CDR3 sequence: CASSPPSGQPQHF. The CDR3 nucleotides are TGTGCCAGCAGCCCCCCGTCGGGTCAGCCCCAGCATTTT.

The chain uses TRBV4-3 and TRBJ2-2; D may be TRBD1 or TRBD2 (7 bases each). V was shortened by 0 bases and J by 3 bases, with 20 bases between the two germline ends. Germline V gene lookup returns CDR1 LGHNA and CDR2 YSLEER. The CDR3 consists of 19 residues. The CDR3 here is CASSQDHLGGTAYTGELFF. The CDR3 nucleotides read TGCGCCAGCAGCCAAGATCACCTCGGGGGGACAGCTTACACCGGGGAGCTGTTTTTT.

This clone has just a few counts. The gene calls are TRBV11-1 and TRBJ2-1; 14 bases agree with TRBD2. After removal of 6 bases from V and 7 bases from J, the junction contained 5 bases not matched to a gene. CDR1 is SGHAT, CDR2 FQDESV, per germline (reference sequence). The CDR3 spans 15 residues. Here the CDR3 reads CASSKGTSGGNEQFF. The CDR3 bases are TGTGCCAGCAGTAAAGGGACTAGCGGGGGAAATGAGCAGTTCTTC.

This clone was seen a handful of times. The chain joins TRBV5-6 to TRBJ2-2, with 7 bases aligning to TRBD2. Trimming removed 1 base from V and 0 bases from J; junction bases left unmatched: 0. CDR3 length: 15 amino acids. In germline, CDR1 is SGHDT, CDR2 YYEEEE. This CDR3 reads CASSLRGANTGELFF. The CDR3 nucleotides are TGTGCCAGCAGCTTGCGGGGGGCGAACACCGGGGAGCTGTTTTTT.

V and J are TRBV18 and TRBJ2-3; either TRBD1 or TRBD2 may fit D (5 bases each). CDR3 size: 20 residues. V was shortened by 0 bases and J by 6 bases, with 28 bases between the two germline ends. Per the germline V gene, CDR1 is KGHSH and CDR2 is LQKENI. The CDR3 region is CASSPPRARRGFPSVDTQYF. CDR3 sequence (DNA): TGTGCCAGCTCACCACCGAGGGCCCGACGGGGCTTCCCTTCGGTCGATACGCAGTATTTT.

The rearrangement links TRBV4-3 to TRBJ1-4; 7 positions agree with TRBD1. J was trimmed by 4 bases and V by 3 bases; bases with no gene match: 11. Germline lookup yields CDR1 LGHNA and CDR2 YSLEER. The CDR3 loop spans 17 amino acids. The CDR3 DNA is TGCGCCAGCAGCCAGAGGGGGTGGGGGACAGTTAATGAAAAACTGTTTTTT. It specifies CASSQRGWGTVNEKLFF.

The chain employs TRBV30 and TRBJ1-5; possibly TRBD1 for D (6 bases). CDR1 and CDR2 from the germline V gene are GTSNPN and SVGIG (reference sequence). Trimming stripped 5 bases from V and 9 bases from J, with 17 bases between. This CDR3 is built from 13 residues. CDR3 loop: CAWGGQTSRPQHF. For the CDR3, the DNA is TGTGCCTGGGGTGGACAGACCTCGAGGCCCCAGCATTTT.

This sequence joins TRBV7-9 and TRBJ2-5; D ambiguous. The CDR3 is 12 residues long. Trimming pared 2 bases from V and 4 bases from J, leaving 5 bases between. The V gene's germline CDR1 is SEHNR and CDR2 FQNEAQ (reference sequence). The CDR3 region is CASSLQRETQYF. CDR3 coding DNA: TGTGCCAGCAGCTTACAACGAGAGACCCAGTACTTC.

The chain is built from TRBV28 and TRBJ2-2; 8 nucleotides align to TRBD2. J gave up 0 bases and V 6 bases, and 3 bases lay outside the gene matches. Germline CDR1 reads MDHEN; CDR2 reads SYDVKM. The CDR3 runs to 15 residues. Here the CDR3 reads CASRYSGANTGELFF. The CDR3 region has the DNA TGTGCCAGCAGATATAGCGGGGCGAACACCGGGGAGCTGTTTTTT.

V gene TRBV19 combines with J gene TRBJ1-5, with 8 bases matching TRBD1. V shed 5 bases, J shed 2 bases, and the junction held 11 bases outside the gene matches. Looked up from germline, CDR1 is LNHDA and CDR2 is SQIVND (reference sequence). The CDR3 is 17 residues long. This chain's CDR3 is CASSSHRGIGRNQPQHF. CDR3 bases: TGTGCCAGTAGTTCCCACAGGGGGATCGGGCGCAATCAGCCCCAGCATTTT.

In DNA form, the CDR3 reads TGTGCCAGCAGCTCCACCCGAGGGAACTATGGCTACACCTTC. This translates into CASSSTRGNYGYTF. The chain is built from TRBV7-2 and TRBJ1-2, with D unclear. V gave up 4 bases and J gave up 2 bases, with 11 bases separating them. Germline assignment: CDR1 SGHTA and CDR2 FQGNSA. This CDR3 has 14 amino acids.

The chain recombines TRBV6-5 with TRBJ2-5; D possibly matches TRBD1 or TRBD2 (5 bases each). Trimming stripped 0 bases from V and 4 bases from J, with 12 bases between. Germline V gives CDR1 MNHEY, CDR2 SVGAGI. There are 15 residues in the CDR3. The CDR3 loop reads CASSYSWGRSETQYF. The CDR3 DNA reads as TGTGCCAGCAGTTACTCCTGGGGGAGATCAGAGACCCAGTACTTC.

The V gene is TRBV10-1, the J gene TRBJ2-3; 8 bases fit TRBD1. The CDR3 runs 16 residues. Trimming removed 0 bases from V and 2 bases from J; junction bases left unmatched: 4. CDR1 and CDR2 (germline): WNHNN, SYGVQD (reference sequence). The CDR3 sequence: CASSESGQGATDTQYF. The CDR3 DNA is TGCGCCAGCAGTGAGTCGGGGCAGGGGGCCACAGATACGCAGTATTTT.

V gene TRBV5-1 combines with J gene TRBJ1-6; 8 nucleotides align to TRBD1. The CDR3 runs to 15 residues. J lost 10 bases, V lost 0 bases, and 6 bases had no gene match. CDR1 and CDR2 (germline): SGHRS, YFSETQ. The DNA for the CDR3 is TGCGCCAGCAGCTTGGACGACAGGGGACACTCACCCCTCCACTTT. This sequence encodes CASSLDDRGHSPLHF.

The V and J genes are TRBV5-6 and TRBJ1-1, with D possibly TRBD1 on 5 matching bases. The V end was cut by 2 bases, the J end by 8 bases, with 7 bases between. Per germline, CDR1 SGHDT and CDR2 YYEEEE. This CDR3 is built from 11 residues. CDR3 bases: TGTGCCAGCAGCTTTGGGGCCGAAGCTTTCTTT. Translation gives CASSFGAEAFF.

The chain has TRBV10-3 and TRBJ1-4; D uncertain. Germline-derived CDR1 and CDR2 are ENHRY and SYGVKD. Trimming shortened V by 0 bases and J by 5 bases, and 10 bases separated the two germline ends. The CDR3 totals 15 residues. The DNA for the CDR3 is TGTGCCATCAGTGAGTCGAATGGAGGAAATGAAAAACTGTTTTTT. Translated, it gives CAISESNGGNEKLFF.

The gene calls are TRBV6-1 and TRBJ1-1; 7 bases are a match to TRBD1. Germline assignment: CDR1 MNHNS and CDR2 SASEGT. The CDR3 spans 13 residues. J gave up 5 bases and V 3 bases, and 3 bases lay outside the gene matches. CDR3 region: CASSDRGRTEAFF. CDR3 in DNA: TGTGCCAGCAGTGACAGGGGGAGGACTGAAGCTTTCTTT.